This entry lists 4 T cell receptor beta chains sequenced from one sample in a study of T cell responses to AZD1222 COVID-19 vaccine. TCRdb's table, derived via immunoSEQ multiplex PCR, lists solely in-frame clones and lacks some. The sample has some 97,000 clones, around nine tenths seen once. Source: peripheral blood, taken on day 0 of AZD1222 vaccination. The receptors were gathered from an adult in good health.

The V gene is TRBV30, the J gene TRBJ2-1, with D tentatively TRBD2 (6 bases). V was clipped by 4 bases and J by 2 bases, with 12 bases between them. From germline, CDR1 is GTSNPN and CDR2 SVGIG (reference sequence). The CDR3 is 14 residues long. The CDR3 is CAWKLAYAYNEQFF. CDR3 nucleotides: TGTGCCTGGAAACTAGCATACGCCTACAATGAGCAGTTCTTC.

The chain uses TRBV4-2 and TRBJ2-3, with TRBD2 matching 9 bases. The J segment lost 3 bases and the V segment lost 4 bases, leaving 11 bases of the junction unmatched. Per the germline V gene, CDR1 is LGHNA and CDR2 is YNFKEQ. The CDR3 contains 17 residues. In DNA form, the CDR3 reads TGTGCCAGCAGCCGGGAGGTCGGCGGGGGGGCTACAGATACGCAGTATTTT. Protein sequence: CASSREVGGGATDTQYF.

V and J are TRBV2 and TRBJ1-6, with a weak D call TRBD1 (6 bases). The CDR3 is made up of 13 amino acids. Trimming took 4 bases from V and 8 from J, leaving 9 bases between them. In germline, CDR1 is SNHLY, CDR2 FYNNEI. CDR3 amino acids: CASSGQAHSPLHF. CDR3 nucleotide sequence: TGTGCCAGCAGTGGACAGGCACATTCACCCCTCCACTTT.

The CDR3 bases are TGCGCCAGCAGCTCCGCGGGCTATCCTCAAGAGACCCAGTACTTC. It encodes CASSSAGYPQETQYF. V usage is TRBV5-1 and J usage is TRBJ2-5; possible D gene TRBD2, 5 bases. Trimming took off 3 bases at V and 2 bases at J, with 14 bases between the two ends. CDR3 length: 15 amino acids. Germline V lookup: CDR1 SGHRS, CDR2 YFSETQ.